This is a list of T cell receptor beta chains from one sample in a study of T-cell reconstitution after alpha-beta-depleted transplantation in children. A single record per CDR3 protein comes from TCRdb applying MiXCR to the PCR reads. This table holds 170,000 or so distinct CDR3 sequences, about 6.8% found once. The sample consisted of PBMCs from the stem cell graft donor, taken from the stem cell graft. The origin of the receptors is a human donor who donated a stem cell graft to a child with Wiskott-Aldrich syndrome. CDR3s include the opening cysteine and the closing phenylalanine or tryptophan. Fields, in order: J gene, D gene, clone size, V gene, CDR3 DNA, CDR3 protein. A D gene is named only where the DNA matches it firmly. Expanded clones get a size class; other rows say once, few or many, or leave the size out.

TRBJ2-3 | TRBD2 | many | TRBV29-1 | TGCAGCGTTGATGGGCGGGAGCCCGGCACAGATACGCAGTATTTT | CSVDGREPGTDTQYF
TRBJ1-2 | NA | many | TRBV2 | TGTGCCAGCAGTGAAGTTAGGGGAACAGCTACCTTC | CASSEVRGTATF
TRBJ2-1 | TRBD2 | many | TRBV20-1 | TGCAGTTTCCCGGGGGGGGGCGGAAGCTCCTACAATGAGCAGTTCTTC | CSFPGGGGSSYNEQFF
TRBJ1-1 | NA | NA | TRBV4-1 | TGCGCCAGCAGCCCCCCAGTGGGCGGACCGAGAGCTTTCTTT | CASSPPVGGPRAFF
TRBJ2-7 | NA | many | TRBV5-1 | TGCGCCAGCAGCTACGAACAGGGGAGGCGATACGAGCAGTACTTC | CASSYEQGRRYEQYF
TRBJ2-5 | NA | many | TRBV12-3/TRBV12-4 | TGTGCCAGCACTATCTCGGTTACCCGAAATCAAGAGACCCAGTACTTC | CASTISVTRNQETQYF
TRBJ2-1 | NA | many | TRBV20-1 | TGCAGTGCTATAAAAAACAGGGGGGGCTCCTACAATGAGCAGTTCTTC | CSAIKNRGGSYNEQFF
TRBJ2-3 | NA | many | TRBV6-1 | TGTGCCAGCACCGCCACAACACCCCCAGATACGCAGTATTTT | CASTATTPPDTQYF
TRBJ1-2 | TRBD1 | few | TRBV24-1 | TGTGCCACCAGTGATCCCGGGACAGATCGAATGGGTGGCTACACCTTC | CATSDPGTDRMGGYTF
TRBJ1-4 | NA | many | TRBV12-3/TRBV12-4 | TGTGCCAGCAGCCCCAGGGACACCCTCTATTCTAATGAAAAACTGTTTTTT | CASSPRDTLYSNEKLFF
TRBJ1-3 | NA | NA | TRBV5-1 | TGCGCCAGCAGAACCTCTGGAAACACCATATATTTT | CASRTSGNTIYF
TRBJ2-2 | NA | many | TRBV12-3/TRBV12-4 | TGTGCCAGCACGAACGACCTCGGTGGGGAGCTGTTTTTT | CASTNDLGGELFF
TRBJ2-1 | TRBD2 | few | TRBV5-1 | TGCGCCAGCAGCCCCCGGACTAGCGGGGAGCACAATGAGCAGTTCTTC | CASSPRTSGEHNEQFF
TRBJ2-3 | NA | many | TRBV5-1 | TGCGCCAGCAGCTTGATGACAGATACGCAGTATTTT | CASSLMTDTQYF
TRBJ2-3 | NA | many | TRBV20-1 | TGCAGCGGCCTGCGGGCCCGAGGCACAGATACGCAGTATTTT | CSGLRARGTDTQYF
TRBJ2-1 | NA | NA | TRBV9 | TGTGCCAGCAGCGTTTACCTGGGAACAGAGCAGTTCTTC | CASSVYLGTEQFF
TRBJ2-3 | TRBD1 | many | TRBV27 | TGTGCCAGCAGTTTGTGGACAGGCGAGGCAGATACGCAGTATTTT | CASSLWTGEADTQYF
TRBJ2-1 | TRBD1 | many | TRBV9 | TGTGCCAGCACCCGTGGGCCCGTTGGACAGGGGATCAACAATGAGCAGTTCTTC | CASTRGPVGQGINNEQFF
TRBJ2-7 | TRBD1 | few | TRBV5-1 | TGCGCCAGCAGCTTGACCCTTACAACCGGGACAGGGAAATACGAGCAGTACTTC | CASSLTLTTGTGKYEQYF
TRBJ1-5 | NA | many | TRBV5-1 | TGCGCCAGCAGCTTGGGACAGGACCAAGTTTGGGTCAGCAATCAGCCCCAGCATTTT | CASSLGQDQVWVSNQPQHF
TRBJ1-2 | NA | NA | TRBV3-1 | TGTGCCAGCAGCCAATTTTCGGGGGGCTACACCTTC | CASSQFSGGYTF
TRBJ1-1 | NA | many | TRBV20-1 | TGCAGTGCTAGAGATCCCACTGAAGCTTTCTTT | CSARDPTEAFF
TRBJ2-3 | TRBD2 | many | TRBV12-5 | TGTGCTAGTGGTTCCCGATGGACTAGCGAGAAGCCAAACACAGATACGCAGTATTTT | CASGSRWTSEKPNTDTQYF
TRBJ2-3 | NA | many | TRBV7-2 | TGTGCCAGCAGCTTAGGGCTAGCCTCCGCAGATACGCAGTATTTT | CASSLGLASADTQYF
TRBJ2-5 | NA | few | TRBV7-2 | TGTGCCAGCAGCTTATCTCCCGCGGGAGAGACCCAGTACTTC | CASSLSPAGETQYF
TRBJ2-2 | TRBD2 | many | TRBV10-3 | TGTGCCATCAAGCTTAGCGGGGCTAACACCGGGGAGCTGTTTTTT | CAIKLSGANTGELFF
TRBJ2-7 | NA | NA | TRBV5-6 | TGTGCCATCAGACCCGCGACCCCCTGCGAGCAGTACTTC | CAIRPATPCEQYF
TRBJ2-7 | TRBD2 | NA | TRBV7-9 | TGTGCCAGCAGCTTAGGAGCGGGAGGCACTTCCTACGAGCAGTACTTC | CASSLGAGGTSYEQYF